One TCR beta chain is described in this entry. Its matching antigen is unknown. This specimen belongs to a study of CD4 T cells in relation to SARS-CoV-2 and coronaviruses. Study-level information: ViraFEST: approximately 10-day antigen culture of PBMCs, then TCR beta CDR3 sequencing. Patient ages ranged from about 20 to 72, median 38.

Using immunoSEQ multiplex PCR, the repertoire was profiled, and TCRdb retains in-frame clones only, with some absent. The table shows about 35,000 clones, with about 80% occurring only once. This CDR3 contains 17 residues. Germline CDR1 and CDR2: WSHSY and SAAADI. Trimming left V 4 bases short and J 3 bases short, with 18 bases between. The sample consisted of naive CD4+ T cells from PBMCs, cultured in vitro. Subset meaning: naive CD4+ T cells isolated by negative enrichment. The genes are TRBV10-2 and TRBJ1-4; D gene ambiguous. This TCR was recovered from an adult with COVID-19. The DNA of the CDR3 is TGCGCCAGCAGTGTTTACGGGCCCGAGGAAGCTAATGAAAAACTGTTTTTT. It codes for CASSVYGPEEANEKLFF.